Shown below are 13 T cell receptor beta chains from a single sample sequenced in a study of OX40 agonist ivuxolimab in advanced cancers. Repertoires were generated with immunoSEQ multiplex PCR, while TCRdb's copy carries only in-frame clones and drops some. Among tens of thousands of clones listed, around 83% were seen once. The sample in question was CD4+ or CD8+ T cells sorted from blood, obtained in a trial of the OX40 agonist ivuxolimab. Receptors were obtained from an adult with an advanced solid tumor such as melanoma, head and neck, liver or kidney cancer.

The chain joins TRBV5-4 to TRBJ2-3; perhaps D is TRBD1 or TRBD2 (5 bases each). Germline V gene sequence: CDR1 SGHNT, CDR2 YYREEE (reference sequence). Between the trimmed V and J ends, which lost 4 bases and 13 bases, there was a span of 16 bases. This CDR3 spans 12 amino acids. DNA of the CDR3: TGTGCCAGCAGCCCAAAAACGGGGCGAGAGTATTTT. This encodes CASSPKTGREYF.

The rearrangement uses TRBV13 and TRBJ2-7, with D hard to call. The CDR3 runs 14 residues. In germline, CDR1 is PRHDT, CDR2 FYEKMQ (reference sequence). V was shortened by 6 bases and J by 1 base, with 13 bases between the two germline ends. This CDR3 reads CASSPRAGSYEQYF. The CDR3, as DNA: TGTGCCAGCAGTCCAAGGGCAGGATCCTACGAGCAGTACTTC.

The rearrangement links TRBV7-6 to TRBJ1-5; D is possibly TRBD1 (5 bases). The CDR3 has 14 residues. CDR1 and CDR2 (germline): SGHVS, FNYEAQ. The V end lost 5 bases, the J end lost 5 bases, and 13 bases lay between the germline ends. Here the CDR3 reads CASSQLGVDQPQHF. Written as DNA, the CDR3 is TGTGCCAGCAGCCAATTGGGGGTGGATCAGCCCCAGCATTTT.

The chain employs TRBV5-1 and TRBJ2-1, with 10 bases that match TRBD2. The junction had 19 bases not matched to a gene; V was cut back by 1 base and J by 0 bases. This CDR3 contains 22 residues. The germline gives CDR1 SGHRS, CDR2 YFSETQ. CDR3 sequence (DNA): TGCGCCAGCAGCTTGAAGTTCACCGGAGTAGCGGGGGGTCGAAGCTCCTACAATGAGCAGTTCTTC. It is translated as CASSLKFTGVAGGRSSYNEQFF.

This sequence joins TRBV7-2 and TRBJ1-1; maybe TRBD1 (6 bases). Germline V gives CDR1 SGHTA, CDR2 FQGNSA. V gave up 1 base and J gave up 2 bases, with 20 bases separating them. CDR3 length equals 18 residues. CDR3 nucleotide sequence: TGTGCCAGCAGCTTAGAAAGCCTAGCGAGGGGGGGTAACACTGAAGCTTTCTTT. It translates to CASSLESLARGGNTEAFF. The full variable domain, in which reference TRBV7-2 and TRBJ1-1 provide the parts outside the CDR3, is GAGVSQSPSNKVTEKGKDVELRCDPISGHTALYWYRQSLGQGLEFLIYFQGNSAPDKSGLPSDRFSAERTGGSVSTLTIQRTQQEDSAVYLCASSLESLARGGNTEAFFGQGTRLTVV.

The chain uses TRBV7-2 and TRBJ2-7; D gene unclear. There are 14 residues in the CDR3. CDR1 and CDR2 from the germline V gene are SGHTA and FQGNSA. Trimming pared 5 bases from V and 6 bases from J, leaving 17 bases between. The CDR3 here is CASSVALGTSEQYF. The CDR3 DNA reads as TGTGCCAGCAGCGTTGCTCTTGGTACATCCGAGCAGTACTTC.

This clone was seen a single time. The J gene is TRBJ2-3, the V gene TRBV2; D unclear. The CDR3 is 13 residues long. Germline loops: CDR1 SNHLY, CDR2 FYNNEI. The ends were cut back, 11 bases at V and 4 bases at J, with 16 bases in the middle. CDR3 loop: CASHLFRADTQYF. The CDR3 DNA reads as TGTGCCTCACACTTGTTCCGCGCAGATACGCAGTATTTT. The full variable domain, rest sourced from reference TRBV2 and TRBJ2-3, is EPEVTQTPSHQVTQMGQEVILRCVPISNHLYFYWYRQILGQKVEFLVSFYNNEISEKSEIFDDQFSVERPDGSNFTLKIRSTKLEDSAMYFCASHLFRADTQYFGPGTRLTVL.

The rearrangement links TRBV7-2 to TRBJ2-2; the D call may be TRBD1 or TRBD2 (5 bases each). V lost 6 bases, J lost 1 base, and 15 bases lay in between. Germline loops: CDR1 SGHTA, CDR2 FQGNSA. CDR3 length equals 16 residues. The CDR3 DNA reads TGTGCCAGCAGTCTGGGACGACCGATGAACACCGGGGAGCTGTTTTTT. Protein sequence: CASSLGRPMNTGELFF. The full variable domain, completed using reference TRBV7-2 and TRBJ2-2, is GAGVSQSPSNKVTEKGKDVELRCDPISGHTALYWYRQSLGQGLEFLIYFQGNSAPDKSGLPSDRFSAERTGGSVSTLTIQRTQQEDSAVYLCASSLGRPMNTGELFFGEGSRLTVL.

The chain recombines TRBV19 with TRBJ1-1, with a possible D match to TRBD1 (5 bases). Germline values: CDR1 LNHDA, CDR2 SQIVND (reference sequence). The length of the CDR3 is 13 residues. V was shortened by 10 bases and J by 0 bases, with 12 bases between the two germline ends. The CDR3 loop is CATLRGMNTEAFF. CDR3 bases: TGTGCCACCCTGAGGGGAATGAACACTGAAGCTTTCTTT.

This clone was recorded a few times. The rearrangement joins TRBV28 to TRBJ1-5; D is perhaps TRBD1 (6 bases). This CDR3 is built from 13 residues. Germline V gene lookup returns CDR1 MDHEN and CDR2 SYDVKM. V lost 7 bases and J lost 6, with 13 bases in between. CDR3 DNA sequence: TGTGCCAGCATCACCGGGGGCAGTCAGCCCCAGCATTTT. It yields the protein CASITGGSQPQHF.

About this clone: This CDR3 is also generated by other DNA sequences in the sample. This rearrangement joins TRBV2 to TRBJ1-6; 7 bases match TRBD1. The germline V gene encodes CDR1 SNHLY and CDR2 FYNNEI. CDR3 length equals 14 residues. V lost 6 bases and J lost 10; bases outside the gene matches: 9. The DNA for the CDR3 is TGTGCCAGCAGCGGTGAGGGGGCGGGCTCACCCCTCCACTTT. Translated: CASSGEGAGSPLHF.

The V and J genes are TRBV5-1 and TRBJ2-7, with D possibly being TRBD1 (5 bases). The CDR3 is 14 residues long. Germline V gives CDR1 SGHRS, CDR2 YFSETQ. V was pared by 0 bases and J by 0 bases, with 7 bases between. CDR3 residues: CASSLAGFSYEQYF. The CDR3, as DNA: TGCGCCAGCAGCTTGGCAGGGTTCTCCTACGAGCAGTACTTC.

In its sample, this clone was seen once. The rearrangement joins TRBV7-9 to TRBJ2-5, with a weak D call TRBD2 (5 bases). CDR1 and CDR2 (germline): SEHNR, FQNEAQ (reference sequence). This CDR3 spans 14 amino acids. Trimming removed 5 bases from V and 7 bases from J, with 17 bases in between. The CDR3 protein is CASSVEALRATQYF. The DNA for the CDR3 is TGTGCCAGCAGCGTAGAGGCGCTGAGGGCGACCCAGTACTTC.